The 22 T cell receptor beta chains below were found in one sample sequenced in a study of blood T cell repertoires in COVID-19 (dated by TCRdb to 2020 to 2021). Libraries came from the immunoSEQ multiplex PCR assay. What TCRdb holds here is the immuneACCESS table cut down to in-frame rearrangements. Part of the clones is not present; checked against another copy, under half of the missing clones reflect an unresolved V gene, and the others are unexplained. The sample contains about 110,000 clones, approximately 80% of them found a single time. The ten largest clonotypes hold roughly 7.9% of the sample. Sequencing was done on a sample of peripheral blood. These receptors came from a woman older than 75 with active or convalescent COVID-19.

Details on this clone: Other DNA sequences in this specimen translate into the identical CDR3. The chain has TRBV5-1 and TRBJ2-1; TRBD2 agrees at 7 bases. J gave up 6 bases and V 0 bases, and 6 bases lay outside the gene matches. This CDR3 is built from 15 residues. Germline V lookup: CDR1 SGHRS, CDR2 YFSETQ. CDR3 amino acids: CASSLVGSGGNEQFF. The CDR3 DNA reads as TGCGCCAGCAGCTTGGTAGGGTCGGGGGGCAATGAGCAGTTCTTC.

This clone was counted a few times. This rearrangement joins TRBV5-1 to TRBJ1-1; 9 bases are shared with TRBD1. Trimming at V came to 4 bases and at J to 8 bases, leaving 9 bases not matched to a gene. Germline V lookup: CDR1 SGHRS, CDR2 YFSETQ. The CDR3 length is 14 residues. CDR3 in amino acids: CASSMGWTGVEAFF. The CDR3 DNA follows: TGCGCCAGCAGCATGGGGTGGACAGGGGTCGAAGCTTTCTTT.

V is TRBV7-2 and J is TRBJ1-1; D unclear. V was pared by 8 bases and J by 6 bases, with 13 bases between. Germline values: CDR1 SGHTA, CDR2 FQGNSA. The CDR3 loop spans 12 amino acids. CDR3 sequence reads: CASRSTPSEAFF. DNA of the CDR3: TGTGCCAGCCGGTCCACTCCTTCTGAAGCTTTCTTT. The variable domain in full, with the rest retrieved from reference TRBV7-2 and TRBJ1-1, is GAGVSQSPSNKVTEKGKDVELRCDPISGHTALYWYRQSLGQGLEFLIYFQGNSAPDKSGLPSDRFSAERTGGSVSTLTIQRTQQEDSAVYLCASRSTPSEAFFGQGTRLTVV.

Here the CDR3 reads CASSSTGTSVYNEQFF. The CDR3 nucleotides are TGTGCCAGCAGCTCCACCGGGACTAGCGTTTACAATGAGCAGTTCTTC. V is TRBV7-3 and J is TRBJ2-1; 10 bases agree with TRBD2. CDR3 length equals 16 residues. Per germline, CDR1 SGHTA and CDR2 FQGTGA. The junction had 7 bases not matched to a gene; V was cut back by 4 bases and J by 4 bases.

This chain joins TRBV19 and TRBJ2-7; no definite D call. The germline V gene has CDR1 LNHDA and CDR2 SQIVND (reference sequence). The V and J ends lost 5 bases and 1 base respectively, with 15 bases between them. The CDR3 has 15 residues. The CDR3 here is CASSRIWSTSYEQYF. The DNA of the CDR3 is TGTGCCAGTAGTCGTATCTGGAGTACGTCCTACGAGCAGTACTTC.

This clone was found a few times. The V and J genes are TRBV11-2 and TRBJ2-7, with 8 positions matching TRBD2. The V segment lost 1 base and the J segment 3 bases; nucleotides outside the gene matches: 14. The V gene's germline CDR1 is SGHAT and CDR2 FQNNGV. The CDR3 contains 18 residues. CDR3 amino acids: CASSLVQGMIAGHYEQYF. CDR3 DNA: TGTGCCAGCAGCTTAGTCCAGGGTATGATAGCGGGACACTACGAGCAGTACTTC.

The chain uses TRBV9 and TRBJ1-2, with a weak D call TRBD1 (6 bases). The CDR3 runs to 14 residues. Germline loops: CDR1 SGDLS, CDR2 YYNGEE. V was trimmed by 0 bases and J by 2 bases, leaving 8 bases between them. CDR3 sequence (DNA): TGTGCCAGCAGCGTAGGGCAGGGGAACTATGGCTACACCTTC. Its translation is CASSVGQGNYGYTF.

This clone appeared a few times. CDR3 sequence (DNA): TGTGCCAGCAGCCAAGACTCCTATTCTAGAAACAAATACAATGAGCAGTTCTTC. It translates to CASSQDSYSRNKYNEQFF. The rearrangement joins TRBV4-2 to TRBJ2-1; D not certain. The CDR3 length is 18 residues. V lost 0 bases and J lost 4, with 19 bases in between. Germline V gene lookup returns CDR1 LGHNA and CDR2 YNFKEQ.

The chain has TRBV14 and TRBJ1-5; D not certain. The CDR3 contains 13 residues. The V and J ends lost 0 bases and 6 bases respectively, with 6 bases between them. Germline V CDR1 and CDR2: SGHDN, FVKESK. This CDR3 is CASSQEHSQPQHF. CDR3 sequence (DNA): TGTGCCAGCAGCCAAGAACACAGTCAGCCCCAGCATTTT.

V usage is TRBV6-4 and J usage is TRBJ2-7; 7 nucleotides line up with TRBD1. The CDR3 spans 15 residues. The J segment lost 1 base and the V segment lost 4 bases, leaving 7 bases of the junction unmatched. Germline V CDR1 and CDR2: MRHNA, SNTAGT. The CDR3, as DNA: TGTGCCAGCAGTGGAATCCGGGACAGATCCTACGAGCAGTACTTC. This encodes CASSGIRDRSYEQYF.

The chain links TRBV5-6 to TRBJ2-7, with a tentative D call TRBD1 (5 bases). The CDR3 runs 14 residues. CDR1 and CDR2 from the germline V gene are SGHDT and YYEEEE. Trimming left V 4 bases short and J 0 bases short, with 11 bases between. In DNA form, the CDR3 reads TGTGCCAGCAGCCGACAGCGCCTCTCCTACGAGCAGTACTTC. Translated, it gives CASSRQRLSYEQYF.

The V call is TRBV19, the J call TRBJ1-1, with 9 bases aligning to TRBD1. V shed 4 bases, J shed 3 bases, and the junction held 3 bases outside the gene matches. The length of the CDR3 is 14 residues. CDR1 is LNHDA and CDR2 is SQIVND in the germline V gene (reference sequence). The CDR3 is CASSKGQGYTEAFF. The CDR3 DNA reads as TGTGCCAGTAGTAAGGGACAGGGTTACACTGAAGCTTTCTTT.

This chain links TRBV28 with TRBJ2-1; tentative D call: TRBD1 (7 bases). With 2 bases removed from V and 0 bases from J, the gap between germline ends came to 11 bases. The CDR3 loop spans 16 amino acids. Per the germline V gene, CDR1 is MDHEN and CDR2 is SYDVKM. The CDR3 region has the DNA TGTGCCAGCAGTTTAGGCGGGACAGCCTCCTACAATGAGCAGTTCTTC. Translated, it gives CASSLGGTASYNEQFF.

The chain carries TRBV5-5 and TRBJ2-7; 8 nucleotides agree with TRBD1. The germline CDR1 and CDR2 sequences are SGHKS and YYEKEE (reference sequence). V lost 0 bases, J lost 3 bases, and 5 bases stayed unmatched. The CDR3 length is 15 residues. CDR3 in DNA: TGTGCCAGCAGCTTGGCCGGGACAGGAGACTACGAGCAGTACTTC. Its protein is CASSLAGTGDYEQYF.

V is TRBV2 and J is TRBJ1-3, with unresolved D. Between the trimmed V and J ends, which lost 5 bases and 3 bases, there was a span of 11 bases. The CDR3 has 14 residues. Germline V gives CDR1 SNHLY, CDR2 FYNNEI. This CDR3 is CASSNSNNGNTIYF. Written as DNA, the CDR3 is TGTGCCAGCAGTAACAGCAATAATGGAAACACCATATATTTT.

CDR3 nucleotide sequence: TGTGCCAGCAATCCGCACAGGGTGGGAGACAATGAGCAGTTCTTC. Its protein product is CASNPHRVGDNEQFF. The chain recombines TRBV25-1 with TRBJ2-1, with a weak D call TRBD1 (6 bases). In germline, CDR1 is MGHDK, CDR2 SYGVNS. The germline V and J ends were trimmed by 7 bases and 5 bases, with 18 bases remaining between them. The CDR3 has 15 amino acids.

The chain couples TRBV9 to TRBJ2-3; 11 nucleotides line up with TRBD2. The germline CDR1 and CDR2 sequences are SGDLS and YYNGEE. The CDR3 has 16 residues. Germline trimming cut 4 bases from V and 4 bases from J; bases unmatched to any gene: 8. CDR3 sequence reads: CASSQTLAGGSDTQYF. CDR3 in DNA: TGTGCCAGCAGCCAAACTCTAGCGGGAGGATCAGATACGCAGTATTTT.

J is TRBJ2-7 and V is TRBV7-3; TRBD2 matches at 9 bases. CDR3 length equals 16 residues. V trimming: 5 bases; J trimming: 2 bases; junction bases outside the gene matches: 10. CDR1 is SGHTA, CDR2 FQGTGA, per germline. This chain's CDR3 is CASSPKGTSRTYEQYF. In DNA, the CDR3 is TGTGCCAGCAGCCCTAAGGGGACTAGCAGAACCTACGAGCAGTACTTC.

The chain recombines TRBV21-1 with TRBJ2-7; the DNA was not compared with TRBD1, the D call given in the table. TRBV21-1 is a pseudogene segment. The CDR3 is 15 residues long. The CDR3 region has the DNA TGTGCCAGCAGCAAAGGTCCCGGACAGAGCTACGAGCAGTACTTC. Encoded protein: CASSKGPGQSYEQYF.

This clone has just a few counts. The chain couples TRBV6-5 to TRBJ2-7; no reliable D call. CDR3 length equals 14 residues. The V gene lost 0 bases and the J gene lost 4 bases, with 10 bases spanning the gap. Germline V CDR1 and CDR2: MNHEY, SVGAGI. CDR3 DNA sequence: TGTGCCAGCAGTTACTCGTACAGAAAGTACGAGCAGTACTTC. Protein: CASSYSYRKYEQYF.

This sequence joins TRBV7-8 and TRBJ2-7; possible D gene TRBD2, 5 bases. This CDR3 comprises 15 residues. Per germline, CDR1 SGHVS and CDR2 FQNEAQ. The germline V and J ends were trimmed by 3 bases and 3 bases, with 15 bases remaining between them. Written as DNA, the CDR3 is TGTGCCAGCAGCTTTCTTATAAGCGGAAGCTACGAGCAGTACTTC. Translated: CASSFLISGSYEQYF.

This sequence joins TRBV28 and TRBJ1-2, with TRBD1 identical over 8 bases. Per the germline V gene, CDR1 is MDHEN and CDR2 is SYDVKM. The length of the CDR3 is 15 residues. V lost 7 bases, J lost 2 bases, and 9 bases stayed unmatched. CDR3 sequence reads: CASTDGQGANYGYTF. CDR3 DNA sequence: TGTGCCAGCACGGATGGGCAGGGGGCAAACTATGGCTACACCTTC.